Below, 7 T cell receptor beta chains from the same sample are listed, as sequenced in a study of beta chain features in type 1 diabetes. Study results and caveats: People with Type 1 diabetes carried modestly yet significantly shorter TCRB CDR3s in all four CD4+ subsets.

TCRB transcripts that were expressed got sequenced, as all of the isolated RNA had been reverse transcribed. Assay used: immunoSEQ multiplex PCR; TCRdb lists only in-frame clones, some missing. There are approximately 170,000 clones in the sample; approximately 8% occur only once, and under 0.55% lies in the top ten. Which antigens these TCRs recognize remains unknown. Specimen: central memory CD4+ T cells from blood. All receptors derive from a man younger than 30 with type 1 diabetes.

This clone was detected a few times. V is TRBV30 and J is TRBJ1-1, with TRBD1 identical over 7 bases. CDR3 length: 16 amino acids. V shed 3 bases, J shed 1 base, and the junction held 11 bases outside the gene matches. The germline V gene has CDR1 GTSNPN and CDR2 SVGIG (reference sequence). The CDR3: CAWSSKPGQQNTEAFF. The CDR3 bases are TGTGCCTGGAGCAGCAAACCGGGACAGCAGAACACTGAAGCTTTCTTT.

This clone came up a few times. The CDR3, as DNA: TGCGCCAGCAGCCTAACGGACAGAACCTACGAGCAGTACTTC. It translates to CASSLTDRTYEQYF. The rearrangement uses TRBV4-3 and TRBJ2-7, with D maybe TRBD1 (6 bases). In germline, CDR1 is LGHNA, CDR2 YSLEER. The CDR3 totals 14 residues. V was shortened by 4 bases and J by 2 bases, with 12 bases between the two germline ends.

The chain is built from TRBV15 and TRBJ2-3; D possibly corresponds to TRBD2 (6 bases). This CDR3 has 13 amino acids. V was cut by 8 bases and J by 6 bases, with 15 bases left in between. The V gene's germline CDR1 is LNHNV and CDR2 YYDKDF (reference sequence). CDR3 sequence: CATGGWGTDTQYF. Here the CDR3 DNA reads TGTGCCACCGGGGGGTGGGGGACGGATACGCAGTATTTT. The variable domain in full, with the rest retrieved from reference TRBV15 and TRBJ2-3, is DAMVIQNPRYQVTQFGKPVTLSCSQTLNHNVMYWYQQKSSQAPKLLFHYYDKDFNNEADTPDNFQSRRPNTSFCFLDIRSPGLGDTAMYLCATGGWGTDTQYFGPGTRLTVL.

This clone was observed a few times. The chain links TRBV28 to TRBJ1-2; TRBD1 matches 9 bases. The trim removed 10 bases at V and 7 bases at J, leaving 7 bases unmatched. CDR1 MDHEN and CDR2 SYDVKM come from the germline V gene. The CDR3 runs to 12 residues. The DNA of the CDR3 is TGTGCCACTACAGGGGGCGCGTCTGGCTACACCTTC. Protein: CATTGGASGYTF.

This clone came up many times. This chain uses TRBV18 with TRBJ2-5; TRBD1 aligns across 7 bases. This CDR3 comprises 13 residues. Germline CDR1 is KGHSH and CDR2 is LQKENI. V lost 5 bases and J lost 1; bases outside the gene matches: 1. CDR3 residues: CASSGDSQETQYF. The CDR3 DNA is TGTGCCAGCTCAGGGGACAGCCAAGAGACCCAGTACTTC.

J is TRBJ2-1 and V is TRBV18; 7 bases align to TRBD2. Germline assignment: CDR1 KGHSH and CDR2 LQKENI. With V trimmed by 3 bases and J by 2 bases, 1 base remained unmatched. The CDR3 sequence is 14 residues long. The CDR3 protein is CASSPSGTYNEQFF. Here the CDR3 DNA reads TGTGCCAGCTCACCCAGCGGGACCTACAATGAGCAGTTCTTC.

This clone was observed a few times. This chain uses TRBV14 with TRBJ2-7; TRBD2 matches at 12 bases. J gave up 4 bases and V 4 bases, and 11 bases lay outside the gene matches. The length of the CDR3 is 17 residues. Germline loops: CDR1 SGHDN, CDR2 FVKESK. The CDR3: CASSPTIASGRAYEQYF. The CDR3 nucleotides read TGTGCCAGCAGCCCCACTATTGCTAGCGGGAGGGCATACGAGCAGTACTTC.